These 6 T cell receptor beta chains came from one sample sequenced in a study of T cell responses to AZD1222 COVID-19 vaccine. The data were produced by immunoSEQ multiplex PCR, yet TCRdb's version contains in-frame clones alone and is incomplete. The sample shows about 150,000 clones, about 92% of them seen only once. Source: peripheral blood, taken on day 0 of AZD1222 vaccination. Every receptor here comes from an adult in good health.

V and J are TRBV7-8 and TRBJ2-2, with D tentatively TRBD1 (6 bases). Germline CDR1 and CDR2: SGHVS and FQNEAQ. This CDR3 is 17 amino acids long. The V gene lost 5 bases and the J gene lost 2 bases, with 18 bases spanning the gap. The CDR3 region is CASSKTWGPRNTGELFF. The CDR3 nucleotides are TGTGCCAGCAGCAAAACGTGGGGGCCAAGAAACACCGGGGAGCTGTTTTTT.

The V and J genes are TRBV6-2 or TRBV6-3 and TRBJ1-6; TRBD1 is a possible D gene (6 bases). Trimming removed 6 bases at V and 6 bases at J, with 12 bases between. This CDR3 region has 14 residues. CDR1 and CDR2 from the germline V gene are MNHEY and SVGEGT. CDR3 in amino acids: CASSPGQTNSPLHF. CDR3 sequence (DNA): TGTGCCAGCAGCCCGGGACAAACTAATTCACCCCTCCACTTT.

The chain has TRBV28 and TRBJ1-5; the match to TRBD1 covers 8 bases. Trimming cost V 6 bases and J 2 bases; bases outside gene matches: 21. There are 20 residues in the CDR3. Per germline, CDR1 MDHEN and CDR2 SYDVKM. The CDR3 DNA reads as TGTGCCAGCAGACCAACCACAGGGGGATGGAGTTTATGGCGCAATCAGCCCCAGCATTTT. Its translation is CASRPTTGGWSLWRNQPQHF.

This chain links TRBV21-1 with TRBJ1-1; TRBD1, the table's D call, was not compared with the DNA. TRBV21-1 is reported as a pseudogene. CDR3 length equals 15 residues. CDR3: CASSRQGPKNTEAFF. CDR3 nucleotide sequence: TGTGCCAGCAGCCGGCAGGGGCCTAAAAACACTGAAGCTTTCTTT.

This chain connects TRBV10-2 to TRBJ2-7; weak D call: TRBD1 (5 bases). The CDR3 totals 14 residues. Looked up from germline, CDR1 is WSHSY and CDR2 is SAAADI. Trimming took off 9 bases at V and 2 bases at J, with 17 bases between the two ends. For the CDR3, the DNA is TGCGCCAGTTCCACATCCAGGGCCGCCTACGAGCAGTACTTC. Its translation: CASSTSRAAYEQYF.

This chain links TRBV30 with TRBJ1-1; D gene uncertain. Germline values: CDR1 GTSNPN, CDR2 SVGIG (reference sequence). The ends were cut back, 3 bases at V and 1 base at J, with 6 bases in the middle. This CDR3 is built from 12 residues. This CDR3 reads CAWRKTNTEAFF. Written as DNA, the CDR3 is TGTGCCTGGAGAAAAACGAACACTGAAGCTTTCTTT.